This T cell receptor (beta chain) was captured in a study of PD-1 blockade in classical Hodgkin lymphoma (dated by TCRdb to the early 2020s). Notes on the research overall: Nivolumab dosing was 3 mg/kg intravenously every 2 weeks, continuing until either disease progression or unacceptable toxicity. A peripheral blood immune signature of response to PD-1 blockade in classical Hodgkin lymphoma was defined using TCR beta sequencing and CyTOF. The paper as a whole reports these results and caveats: Baseline diversity similar to that of newly diagnosed patients was observed in trial patients achieving complete response, whereas significantly lower diversity was observed in partial responders and progressors. The study covered only a single clinical trial cohort, and the causes of the repertoire differences, possibly disease activity or prior therapy, were still not defined. Diversity was lower in patients who began nivolumab less than 1 year after ASCT, so these patients were left out of later analyses to avoid confounding by immune reconstitution. Baseline TCR diversity was reported to be lower in newly diagnosed patients than in healthy donors and to be lower still in relapsed/refractory patients. A significant rise by C4D1 was seen in CD4+ but not CD8+ TCR diversity (p=0.0027 vs p=0.16), with the rise being most apparent in complete responders (p=0.02).

Germline trimming: 5 bases from V, 6 bases from J; junction bases outside gene matches: 9. The CDR3 runs 14 residues from the cysteine to the phenylalanine. The CDR3 DNA has 42 bases and is translated from base 1. For CDR1 and CDR2, the germline V gene (reference sequence) lists SEHNR and FQNEAQ. Details on this clone: Its antigen is still unknown. Per-nucleotide qualities are absent, and no much larger clonotype sits a single base away.

The time point label on this specimen signifies: cycle 4 day 1 (C4D1), after 5 to 7 weeks of nivolumab. Every trial patient had relapsed after autologous stem cell transplantation, and cohorts A, B and C differed in prior brentuximab vedotin exposure. CD4+ T cells were purified from thawed PBMCs by magnetic negative selection with a Miltenyi CD4+ T cell isolation kit. A total of about 51 patients with relapsed/refractory classical Hodgkin lymphoma made up the trial cohort, and each patient's best overall response was complete response, partial response or progressive disease. Single-agent nivolumab was administered to trial patients in the multi-cohort phase II CheckMate 205 trial. An independent review committee assessed best overall response by applying the 2007 International Working Group response criteria. Trial PBMCs were collected just before the start of nivolumab (C1D1) and during therapy at cycle 2 day 1 and cycle 4 day 1. Peripheral blood was collected in 8 mL Vacutainer Cell Preparation Tubes, from which PBMCs were isolated by centrifugation and then cryopreserved. Purified CD4+ and CD8+ fractions were prepared only for cases where an additional PBMC sample was available. Magnetically labelled cells were depleted on LS columns in a quadroMACS separator, and the flow-through was collected as the purified fraction.

Genomic DNA was extracted with the Qiagen DNeasy kit from unsorted PBMCs and from negatively selected CD4+ and CD8+ fractions. TCR beta CDR3 regions were amplified by immunoSEQ multiplex PCR using primers annealing to V and J segments. A synthetic immune receptor repertoire was used to minimize amplification bias, and any remaining bias was removed computationally after sequencing. The authors' analysis ran thus. Repertoire diversity was quantified as the Shannon entropy index using custom Python scripts. The unsorted, CD4+ and CD8+ repertoires were each analyzed separately, with the exception of combined analyses, where CD4+ and CD8+ sequences were merged in silico. Clonal expansion was defined as at least a 2-fold frequency increase after treatment relative to C1D1, with a pseudocount of 0.5 for undetected baseline clones. Clones with 0 or 1 copy at C1D1 were defined as singleton clones, while clones with 2 or more copies were defined as non-singleton clones. Clones expanded in unsorted samples were annotated as CD4+, CD8+ or unknown by matching protein sequences in sorted samples from the same patient. Wilcoxon tests on paired samples were used to test diversity changes from C1D1 to C4D1. Entries here come from immuneACCESS through TCRdb and include only in-frame sequences with V and J called. Some clones fail to appear in such tables; in the studies checked, an unresolved V gene covers under half of the shortfall, and the cause of the remainder is unknown. V, J and clone size derive from that table, while D and trimming were established from the DNA sequence. This sample gives almost 30,000 clones in total; around 80% of them show up just once. Over 0.6% of the sample lies in the top ten.

The sequence was obtained from a human donor with classical Hodgkin lymphoma. The sequence is built from TRBV7-9 and TRBJ1-1; 7 bases in the junction line up with TRBD1. The starting material was CD4+ T cells from blood, obtained before the fourth cycle of nivolumab. In nucleotide form, the sequence is TGTGCCAGCAGCCTAATGATGGACAGGTCTGAAGCTTTCTTT. It specifies CASSLMMDRSEAFF.